Described below is a single T cell receptor (beta chain) sequence and its context. The target of this receptor is not known. No base-level quality is on record; no much larger clone is a single base apart. The data derive from a study of naive and memory T cell subsets (dated by TCRdb to 2015 to 2018). Some background on the complete study: An open-source, UMI-based TCR alpha and beta sequencing pipeline was applied to sorted naive and memory peripheral blood T cell subsets. The results of the functional CMV T cell responses matched the IgG serology results in every case. RNA was DNase-treated and reverse transcribed with TCR constant-region primers, mostly using SuperScript III. The investigation overall reported the following: RNA-based TCR counts may be influenced by expression changes linked to T cell activation and differentiation. A power law was followed by TCR abundance, with an exponent that differed between naive and memory subsets but was consistent across the three individuals. The repertoire findings for the naive and memory subsets could not be validated, as no ground truth was available. Naive repertoires, especially CD8, contained a few larger clonotypes, possibly memory cells re-expressing CD45RA. After error correction, over 85% of naive TCR sequences appeared only once, giving much steeper abundance distributions than memory subsets. Clonotypes were defined as single alpha or beta chain sequences, not paired alpha/beta receptors. In both CD4 and CD8 cells, going from naive through CM, EM and EMRA, the Gini index went up while Shannon and inverse Simpson diversity went down.

Counted from cysteine to phenylalanine, this CDR3 has 13 amino acids. Only the CDR3 region is kept as DNA, spanning 39 bases read in frame from base 1. Trimmed from V: 5 bases; trimmed from J: 7 bases; junction bases lacking a gene match: 5. Receptor amplification or capture employed UMI-ligation and nested PCR. The beta constant-region primer was an equimolar mix of two oligonucleotides covering both TRBC1 and TRBC2. Four rounds of PCR were used to amplify ligated cDNA, with nested alpha and beta constant-region primers being used together with the SP2 primer. A single-stranded oligonucleotide bearing the SP2 primer plus a 12-nucleotide UMI was ligated onto the 3' end of the cDNA by T4 RNA ligase 1. The ligation reaction was incubated at 16°C for roughly 18-24 hours. To avoid over-amplification, PCR2 was usually performed as a SYBR Green qPCR and halted once a predetermined threshold was reached. Agencourt AMPure XP magnetic beads were used for all purifications after the first. Libraries were quantified by Qubit and checked on a TapeStation, with a main peak expected near 650 bp. Sequencing of the pooled libraries was done on an Illumina MiSeq using v2 2x251 paired-end kits, which typically yielded about 1-2 million reads per sample. Each sample's library went into the pool at about 4.1 nM, and roughly 4.5-8% PhiX was added to help with cluster recognition. The authors' analysis ran thus. Using tag matching that tolerated one base-pair mismatch, Decombinator assigned V and J genes to FASTQ reads that had been processed by Demultiplexor. UMIs were used by Collapsinator to correct both sequencing errors and frequency errors arising from PCR heterogeneity. CDR3Translator translated TCRs and extracted CDR3s from the conserved cysteine to the FGXG phenylalanine, flagging non-productive sequences. Repertoires were subsampled to equal numbers of UMI-defined TCRs before Gini, Shannon entropy and inverse Simpson indices were calculated. Within the linear range, a power law was fitted to clonotype abundance distributions using maximum likelihood. When run on a single naive CD8 sample, MIGEC and the pipeline yielded similar UMI counts, similar unique TCR numbers and similar clonal distributions. One analysis removed from the naive repertoire any naive TCRs that were also found in any memory subset from the same donor. Repertoires were searched for roughly 7,300 CMV-associated CDR3 sequences compiled from VDJdb and a published dataset. Through fastp at Q25 and MiXCR, TCRdb rebuilt clones from the public reads, retaining in-frame beta chains. For every CDR3 protein sequence, its rows merge into one entry that carries the most common genes and DNA. For this entry, the V and J calls and clone size follow TCRdb and not the study's own pipeline. In all, the sample holds more than 120,000 distinct CDR3 sequences, and approximately 21% of those were seen once. In total, the top ten clones hold roughly 0.63% of the sample.

From the second PCR step on, the TCR alpha and beta chain libraries were amplified in separate reactions. Donor CMV status was determined by IFNgamma production from CD4+ T cells after overnight stimulation of fresh PBMCs with CMV viral lysate. CD4 T cells were positively selected using Miltenyi beads, after which CD8 T cells were positively selected from the CD4-negative fraction. Cells were stained for CD3, CD4, CD8, CD45RA, CD27 and a live/dead dye and were sorted on a BD Aria II into four subsets based on CD45RA and CD27. A few healthy volunteers provided blood, and each donor's sample was split into CD4 and CD8 T cells and then further divided into four differentiation subsets. Approximately 110 ml of peripheral blood was taken from each donor, and PBMC were separated by density-gradient centrifugation on Ficoll-Paque PLUS. Sorted cells were lysed in RLT buffer, and RNA was extracted with a Qiagen RNeasy kit and stored at -80°C.

The sequencing input was naive CD8+ T cells from blood. The cell subset or site label of this sample denotes: naive T cells, CD45RA high CD27+. This receptor was obtained from a human donor in good health. The chain employs TRBV12-3 or TRBV12-4 and TRBJ2-1; 7 of the junction bases match TRBD2. The CDR3 region reads CASSSGMINEQFF. The DNA is as follows: TGTGCCAGCAGTAGCGGGATGATTAATGAGCAGTTCTTC.